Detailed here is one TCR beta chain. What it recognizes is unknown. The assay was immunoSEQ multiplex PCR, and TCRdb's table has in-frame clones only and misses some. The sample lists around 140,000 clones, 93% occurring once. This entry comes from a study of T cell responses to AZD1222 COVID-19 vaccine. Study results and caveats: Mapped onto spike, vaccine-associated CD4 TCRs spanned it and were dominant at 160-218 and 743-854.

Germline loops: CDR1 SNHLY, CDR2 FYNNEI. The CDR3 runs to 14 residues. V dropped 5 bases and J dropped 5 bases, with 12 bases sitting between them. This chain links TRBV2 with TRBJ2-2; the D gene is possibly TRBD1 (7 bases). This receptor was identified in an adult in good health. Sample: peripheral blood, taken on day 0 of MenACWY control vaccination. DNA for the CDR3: TGTGCCAGCAGTCGACAGGGAGGTACCGGGGAGCTGTTTTTT. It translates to CASSRQGGTGELFF.